This T cell receptor beta chain derives from a study of technical replicates of blood from several donors. The protocol was immunoSEQ multiplex PCR, while the TCRdb copy is restricted to in-frame clones and leaves out a portion. The profile shows some 60,000 clones, 80% to 90% of them singletons. Sequenced material: PBMCs. This TCR derives from a human donor in good health. Some clones in this sample may be carry-over from other donors' samples.

CDR3 residues: CASSLGGGGELFF. CDR3 sequence (DNA): TGTGCCAGCAGCTTAGGAGGAGGGGGGGAGCTGTTTTTT. The rearrangement joins TRBV11-3 to TRBJ2-2, with D perhaps matching TRBD2 (6 bases). This CDR3 is built from 13 residues. With 1 base removed from V and 8 bases from J, the gap between germline ends came to 8 bases. Per germline, CDR1 SGHNT and CDR2 YENEEA.